Below, 23 T cell receptor beta chains from the same sample are listed, as sequenced in a study of T cells in Graves' hyperthyroidism and ophthalmopathy (dated by TCRdb to the late 2010s). Preparation of the library involved multiplex PCR. For sequencing, an Illumina HiSeq 2000 was employed. The TCR beta CDR3 regions were amplified from RNA transcripts. For the first round of RT-PCR on the TCR CDR3, the HTBI primer set was used together with the Qiagen OneStep RT-PCR kit. Starting from the raw public reads, TCRdb applied fastp trimming at Q25, assembled clones with MiXCR and retained in-frame beta chains. Here each entry gathers all rows of one CDR3 protein and keeps the most common genes and DNA. The sample records about 210,000 distinct CDR3 sequences, approximately 17% of which are singletons. Of the sample, 50% is held by the ten largest clones. Sequenced sample: blood. The receptors come from a man over 45 with Graves' hyperthyroidism.

This clonotype was found many times. The rearrangement joins TRBV2 to TRBJ1-6; D gene uncertain. Deletions cut 1 base from V and 9 bases from J, with 10 bases between. CDR1 SNHLY and CDR2 FYNNEI come from the germline V gene. The CDR3 sequence is 14 residues long. CDR3 in amino acids: CASSEDLRVSPLHF. In DNA form, the CDR3 reads TGTGCCAGCAGTGAAGATTTAAGGGTTTCACCCCTCCACTTT.

This clonotype was counted many times. The chain uses TRBV6-1 and TRBJ2-7; either TRBD1 or TRBD2 may supply D (5 bases each). The CDR3 covers 15 residues. Germline V CDR1 and CDR2: MNHNS, SASEGT. Trimming shortened V by 5 bases and J by 0 bases, and 14 bases separated the two germline ends. CDR3 in amino acids: CASSSTGTTSYEQYF. CDR3 in DNA: TGTGCCAGCAGTTCGACCGGGACGACCTCCTACGAGCAGTACTTC.

This clonotype showed up many times. CDR3: CASSLETSGRIWETQYF. The DNA for the CDR3 is TGTGCCAGCAGCTTAGAGACTAGCGGGAGGATTTGGGAGACCCAGTACTTC. This rearrangement joins TRBV11-2 to TRBJ2-5; 13 nucleotides align to TRBD2. There are 17 residues in the CDR3. Germline loops: CDR1 SGHAT, CDR2 FQNNGV. Trimming removed 0 bases from V and 5 bases from J; junction bases left unmatched: 6.

V gene TRBV10-2 combines with J gene TRBJ2-1; 9 nucleotides align to TRBD2. Trimming removed 6 bases from V and 10 bases from J; junction bases left unmatched: 7. The CDR3 extends over 13 amino acids. Germline-derived CDR1 and CDR2 are WSHSY and SAAADI. CDR3 in amino acids: CASRAGGPHEQFF. DNA of the CDR3: TGCGCCAGCAGAGCGGGAGGCCCTCACGAGCAGTTCTTC.

This clonotype showed up many times. The chain recombines TRBV7-8 with TRBJ2-5; no definite D call. CDR3 size: 14 residues. Looked up from germline, CDR1 is SGHVS and CDR2 is FQNEAQ. Trimming took off 5 bases at V and 9 bases at J, with 19 bases between the two ends. The CDR3 bases are TGTGCCAGCAGCCCTAGAAGGGTCGAGTCGTCCCAGTACTTC. As protein: CASSPRRVESSQYF.

This clonotype was recorded at least ten times. The rearrangement uses TRBV28 and TRBJ2-5, with 7 bases matching TRBD1. CDR1 and CDR2 (germline): MDHEN, SYDVKM. Trimming took 3 bases from V and 3 from J; bases not matched to a gene: 4. The CDR3 consists of 14 residues. CDR3 in DNA: TGTGCCAGCAGTTTTGACAGGGAAAAAGAGACCCAGTACTTC. It yields the protein CASSFDREKETQYF.

Ten or more counts support this clonotype. The chain uses TRBV29-1 and TRBJ2-3; D unresolved. Trimming took off 4 bases at V and 5 bases at J, with 19 bases between the two ends. The CDR3 is 15 amino acids. Germline V lookup: CDR1 SQVTM, CDR2 ANQGSEA. The CDR3 region is CSVGFSALVLDTQYF. Written as DNA, the CDR3 is TGCAGCGTTGGATTCAGTGCATTGGTTTTAGATACGCAGTATTTT.

This clonotype was counted at least ten times. The chain uses TRBV7-3 and TRBJ2-7; D gene uncertain. The ends were cut back, 2 bases at V and 2 bases at J, with 13 bases in the middle. Germline loops: CDR1 SGHTA, CDR2 FQGTGA. This CDR3 has 15 amino acids. This CDR3 is CASSLVPSATYEQYF. Here the CDR3 DNA reads TGTGCCAGCAGCTTAGTACCGAGCGCGACCTACGAGCAGTACTTC.

The sample holds many counts of this clonotype. The CDR3, as DNA: TGTGCCAGCACCTCGGACAGGTTCTTCTATGGCTACACCTTC. Residues: CASTSDRFFYGYTF. The genes are TRBV6-1 and TRBJ1-2; TRBD1 matches at 7 bases. The CDR3 extends over 14 amino acids. J gave up 4 bases and V 7 bases, and 9 bases lay outside the gene matches. Germline V gives CDR1 MNHNS, CDR2 SASEGT.

This clonotype appeared many times. The chain employs TRBV13 and TRBJ1-1; possibly TRBD1 for D (6 bases). V was cut by 4 bases and J by 4 bases, with 10 bases left in between. The length of the CDR3 is 13 residues. Germline V lookup: CDR1 PRHDT, CDR2 FYEKMQ (reference sequence). CDR3 protein: CASSYGQLTEAFF. The CDR3 bases are TGTGCCAGCAGCTACGGACAGCTCACTGAAGCTTTCTTT.

There are many counts of this clonotype. A much larger clone lies a single base off, so this may be a read error. The V call is TRBV3-1, the J call TRBJ1-1, with D tentatively TRBD1 (5 bases). The CDR3 runs to 12 residues. The germline V and J ends were trimmed by 1 base and 5 bases, with 5 bases remaining between them. The germline CDR1 and CDR2 sequences are LGHDT and YNNKEL (reference sequence). The CDR3 is CASSQGGTEAFF. As DNA, the CDR3 is TGTGCCAGCAGCCAAGGGGGGACTGAAGCTTTCTTT.

This clonotype was counted many times. The chain carries TRBV28 and TRBJ1-5, with a possible D match to TRBD1 (6 bases). The CDR3 is 14 amino acids. Germline CDR1 and CDR2: MDHEN and SYDVKM. Trimming removed 7 bases at V and 3 bases at J, with 13 bases between. Here the CDR3 reads CASIPDSFNQPQHF. For the CDR3, the DNA is TGTGCCAGCATCCCGGACAGCTTCAATCAGCCCCAGCATTTT. Full variable domain (rest looked up from reference TRBV28 and TRBJ1-5): DVKVTQSSRYLVKRTGEKVFLECVQDMDHENMFWYRQDPGLGLRLIYFSYDVKMKEKGDIPEGYSVSREKKERFSLILESASTNQTSMYLCASIPDSFNQPQHFGDGTRLSIL.

This clonotype was detected many times. The rearrangement links TRBV12-5 to TRBJ2-7, with 11 bases matching TRBD2. Unmatched junction bases numbered 11, after V lost 6 bases and J lost 7 bases. Germline-derived CDR1 and CDR2 are LGHNT and FRNRAP. The CDR3 has 15 amino acids. This CDR3 reads CASGDLAGGVAEQYF. The CDR3, as DNA: TGTGCTAGTGGGGACCTAGCGGGAGGCGTTGCAGAGCAGTACTTC.

The V call is TRBV20-1, the J call TRBJ2-7; 9 nucleotides match TRBD2. Germline CDR1 reads DFQATT; CDR2 reads SNEGSKA (reference sequence). The CDR3 is made up of 12 amino acids. Trimming at V came to 6 bases and at J to 3 bases, leaving 3 bases not matched to a gene. The CDR3: CSARTSDYEQYF. The DNA for the CDR3 is TGCAGTGCCAGGACTAGCGACTACGAGCAGTACTTC.

The chain carries TRBV30 and TRBJ2-7; TRBD2 matches 8 bases. Looked up from germline, CDR1 is GTSNPN and CDR2 is SVGIG (reference sequence). V shed 1 base and J 2 bases; nucleotides not matched to a gene: 7. The CDR3 totals 15 residues. The CDR3 region is CAWSAPGLEAYEQYF. CDR3 sequence (DNA): TGTGCCTGGAGTGCGCCGGGACTAGAGGCCTACGAGCAGTACTTC.

This clonotype was seen a single time. The rearrangement joins TRBV19 to TRBJ1-5, with 7 bases matching TRBD1. Trimming cost V 2 bases and J 5 bases; bases outside gene matches: 6. CDR3 length: 15 residues. Germline lookup yields CDR1 LNHDA and CDR2 SQIVND (reference sequence). Written as DNA, the CDR3 is TGTGCCAGTAGTATAAGTGGGACAGCGTATCAGCCCCAGCATTTT. Translated, it gives CASSISGTAYQPQHF.

The rearrangement links TRBV28 to TRBJ2-5; D gene unclear. V lost 5 bases and J lost 4, with 14 bases in between. This CDR3 has 14 residues. Germline loops: CDR1 MDHEN, CDR2 SYDVKM. The DNA for the CDR3 is TGTGCCAGCAGTCGACGGACCGGGTCAGAGACCCAGTACTTC. This encodes CASSRRTGSETQYF.

This clonotype was seen ten or more times. The chain has TRBV6-1 and TRBJ2-5, with 7 bases matching TRBD2. From germline, CDR1 is MNHNS and CDR2 SASEGT. Germline trimming cut 8 bases from V and 5 bases from J; bases unmatched to any gene: 11. The length of the CDR3 is 14 residues. The CDR3 bases are TGTGCCAGCGGGAGGGGCTCTGAGGGGGAGACCCAGTACTTC. As protein: CASGRGSEGETQYF.

A few counts support this clonotype. V gene TRBV29-1 combines with J gene TRBJ1-4; TRBD1 aligns across 11 bases. With 3 bases clipped from V and 7 bases from J, the junction kept 1 base outside the gene matches. Germline V gives CDR1 SQVTM, CDR2 ANQGSEA. There are 13 residues in the CDR3. CDR3 nucleotides: TGCAGCGTTGAGGGACAGGGGGTTGAAAAACTGTTTTTT. Its protein is CSVEGQGVEKLFF.

The DNA of the CDR3 is TGCGCCAGCAGCTTGGTAGGGGAGAACACTGAAGCTTTCTTT. This gives the protein CASSLVGENTEAFF. The rearrangement joins TRBV5-1 to TRBJ1-1, with D possibly TRBD1 on 5 matching bases. The CDR3 loop spans 14 amino acids. Germline V CDR1 and CDR2: SGHRS, YFSETQ. The V end was cut by 0 bases, the J end by 1 base, with 7 bases between. Full variable domain (missing parts from reference TRBV5-1 and TRBJ1-1): KAGVTQTPRYLIKTRGQQVTLSCSPISGHRSVSWYQQTPGQGLQFLFEYFSETQRNKGNFPGRFSGRQFSNSRSEMNVSTLELGDSALYLCASSLVGENTEAFFGQGTRLTVV.

This clonotype appeared once. The chain links TRBV18 to TRBJ1-2, with TRBD1 matching over 8 bases. Germline V CDR1 and CDR2: KGHSH, LQKENI. This CDR3 spans 13 amino acids. With V trimmed by 5 bases and J by 5 bases, 4 bases remained unmatched. The CDR3, as DNA: TGTGCCAGCTCATCCGACAGGGGATATGGCTACACCTTC. As protein: CASSSDRGYGYTF.

This clonotype was observed a handful of times. This sequence joins TRBV7-2 and TRBJ2-3; 10 nucleotides line up with TRBD2. Germline trimming cut 5 bases from V and 4 bases from J; bases unmatched to any gene: 9. Germline V CDR1 and CDR2: SGHTA, FQGNSA. The CDR3 has 16 residues. The CDR3: CASSPEASGSPDTQYF. CDR3 in DNA: TGTGCCAGCAGCCCCGAGGCTAGCGGGAGCCCAGATACGCAGTATTTT.

The chain carries TRBV28 and TRBJ2-3, with 8 bases lining up with TRBD2. The CDR3 is made up of 15 amino acids. Per germline, CDR1 MDHEN and CDR2 SYDVKM. The ends lost 7 bases at V and 1 base at J; junction bases unmatched: 7. The CDR3 DNA sequence: TGTGCCAGCACCAAAGCGGGAGCTGGCACAGATACGCAGTATTTT. Amino acids: CASTKAGAGTDTQYF. Based on the CDR3 plus reference TRBV28 and TRBJ2-3, the full variable domain is DVKVTQSSRYLVKRTGEKVFLECVQDMDHENMFWYRQDPGLGLRLIYFSYDVKMKEKGDIPEGYSVSREKKERFSLILESASTNQTSMYLCASTKAGAGTDTQYFGPGTRLTVL.